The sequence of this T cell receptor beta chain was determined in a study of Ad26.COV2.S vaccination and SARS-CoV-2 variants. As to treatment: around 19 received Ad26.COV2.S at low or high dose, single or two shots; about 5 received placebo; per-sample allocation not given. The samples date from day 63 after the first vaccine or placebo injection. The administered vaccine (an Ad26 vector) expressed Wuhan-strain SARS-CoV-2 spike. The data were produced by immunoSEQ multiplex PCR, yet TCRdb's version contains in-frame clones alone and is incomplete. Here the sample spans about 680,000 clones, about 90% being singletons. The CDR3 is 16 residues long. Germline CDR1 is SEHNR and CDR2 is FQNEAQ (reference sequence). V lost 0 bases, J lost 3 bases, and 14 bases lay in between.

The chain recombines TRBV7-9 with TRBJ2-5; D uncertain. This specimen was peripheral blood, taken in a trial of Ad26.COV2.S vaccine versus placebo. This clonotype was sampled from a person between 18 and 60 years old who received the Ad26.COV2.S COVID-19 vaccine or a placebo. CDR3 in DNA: TGTGCCAGCAGCTTAGCGGCTGGCAGATGGAAAGAGACCCAGTACTTC. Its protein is CASSLAAGRWKETQYF.